These T cell receptor beta chains were read from a single sample in a study of identifying expanded T cells in peripheral blood. Some clones are missing from TCRdb's copy, which holds only in-frame ones; the method was immunoSEQ multiplex PCR. Of 55,000 to 60,000 clones detected, around 90% appear once; the ten largest clones hold roughly 3.5%. Sequenced input: blood. The receptor set was obtained from a person between 18 and 75 years old in good health. Each CDR3 is given with its conserved first and last residue. The order of the fields is V gene, J gene, D gene, CDR3 protein. D genes are given only for firm matches.

v_gene: TRBV27; j_gene: TRBJ2-5; d_gene: TRBD1; CDR3aa: CASKDRVAVVGETQYF
v_gene: TRBV5-5; j_gene: TRBJ2-7; d_gene: NA; CDR3aa: CASTPSSDEQYF
v_gene: TRBV5-1; j_gene: TRBJ2-1; d_gene: NA; CDR3aa: CASSLRSETSYNEQFF
v_gene: TRBV29-1; j_gene: TRBJ1-1; d_gene: TRBD1; CDR3aa: CSVEVSGGKDFF
v_gene: TRBV28; j_gene: TRBJ1-1; d_gene: NA; CDR3aa: CASLRRVNTEAFF
v_gene: TRBV7-7; j_gene: TRBJ2-1; d_gene: TRBD2; CDR3aa: CASSLEAGGPWFF
v_gene: TRBV7-9; j_gene: TRBJ2-1; d_gene: TRBD1; CDR3aa: CASSLRQGEQFF
v_gene: TRBV20-1; j_gene: TRBJ2-3; d_gene: NA; CDR3aa: CSARPEDTQYF
v_gene: TRBV15; j_gene: TRBJ2-2; d_gene: TRBD2; CDR3aa: CATSRVFGLARNTGELFF
v_gene: TRBV7-2; j_gene: TRBJ1-5; d_gene: NA; CDR3aa: CASSLTGGGQPQHF
v_gene: TRBV20-1; j_gene: TRBJ2-7; d_gene: NA; CDR3aa: CSAAAEYEQYF
v_gene: TRBV7-2; j_gene: TRBJ2-2; d_gene: TRBD2; CDR3aa: CASSLKASGTGELFF
v_gene: TRBV10-3; j_gene: TRBJ2-7; d_gene: NA; CDR3aa: CAVSKGLLSYEQYF
v_gene: TRBV19; j_gene: TRBJ2-3; d_gene: TRBD2; CDR3aa: CASGPGLAGGSGADTQYF
v_gene: TRBV6-1; j_gene: TRBJ2-1; d_gene: NA; CDR3aa: CASLLVPGSEQFF
v_gene: TRBV6-5; j_gene: TRBJ1-2; d_gene: NA; CDR3aa: CASSDRNYGYTF
v_gene: TRBV30; j_gene: TRBJ1-1; d_gene: TRBD1; CDR3aa: CAWCRDRGTEAFF
v_gene: TRBV28; j_gene: TRBJ2-2; d_gene: NA; CDR3aa: CASIGTIINTGELFF
v_gene: TRBV7-6; j_gene: TRBJ2-2; d_gene: NA; CDR3aa: CASSQGLSTGELFF
v_gene: TRBV5-1; j_gene: TRBJ2-7; d_gene: TRBD2; CDR3aa: CASSLEPAGGTEQYF
v_gene: TRBV9; j_gene: TRBJ1-5; d_gene: NA; CDR3aa: CASTRGPSADSNQPQHF
v_gene: TRBV5-8; j_gene: TRBJ2-3; d_gene: NA; CDR3aa: CASSLDLGQGSTDTQYF
v_gene: TRBV7-6; j_gene: TRBJ2-3; d_gene: TRBD2; CDR3aa: CASSRLAGFTDTQYF
v_gene: TRBV2; j_gene: TRBJ1-2; d_gene: TRBD1; CDR3aa: CASSEARTGYGYTF
v_gene: TRBV10-3; j_gene: TRBJ1-1; d_gene: NA; CDR3aa: CAISESGVTEAFF
v_gene: TRBV21-1; j_gene: TRBJ1-3; d_gene: NA; CDR3aa: CASSNGECGSGNTIYF
v_gene: TRBV6-1; j_gene: TRBJ2-7; d_gene: NA; CDR3aa: CASSDIRYEQYF
v_gene: TRBV5-1; j_gene: TRBJ2-3; d_gene: TRBD1; CDR3aa: CASSLVDRDTDTQYF
v_gene: TRBV11-2; j_gene: TRBJ2-5; d_gene: NA; CDR3aa: CASSLGQIQETQYF
v_gene: TRBV6-1; j_gene: TRBJ1-4; d_gene: NA; CDR3aa: CASSDPPQGKLFF
v_gene: TRBV19; j_gene: TRBJ2-7; d_gene: NA; CDR3aa: CATSSPYEQYF
v_gene: TRBV5-1; j_gene: TRBJ2-5; d_gene: TRBD2; CDR3aa: CASSAGGPEETQYF
v_gene: TRBV28; j_gene: TRBJ2-3; d_gene: NA; CDR3aa: CASSLQGSGDTQYF
v_gene: TRBV6-6; j_gene: TRBJ2-2; d_gene: TRBD2; CDR3aa: CASSWVAGNTGELFF
v_gene: TRBV29-1; j_gene: TRBJ2-5; d_gene: NA; CDR3aa: CSVELGVQETQYF
v_gene: TRBV15; j_gene: TRBJ2-1; d_gene: NA; CDR3aa: CATSRALLAEASNEQFF
v_gene: TRBV7-6; j_gene: TRBJ1-2; d_gene: NA; CDR3aa: CAVDKGGVGYGYTF
v_gene: TRBV2; j_gene: TRBJ1-1; d_gene: NA; CDR3aa: CASSDPLYEAFF
v_gene: TRBV27; j_gene: TRBJ1-1; d_gene: NA; CDR3aa: CASSLYGPAGTQNTEAFF
v_gene: TRBV2; j_gene: TRBJ2-2; d_gene: TRBD1; CDR3aa: CASRPTGGGAGELFF
v_gene: TRBV18; j_gene: TRBJ2-1; d_gene: TRBD2; CDR3aa: CASSPRTSSYNEQFF
v_gene: TRBV12-5; j_gene: TRBJ2-7; d_gene: TRBD2; CDR3aa: CASGFFGGGSSYEQYF
v_gene: TRBV4-1; j_gene: TRBJ2-1; d_gene: TRBD2; CDR3aa: CASSQFSGQRGARGEQFF
v_gene: TRBV28; j_gene: TRBJ2-7; d_gene: NA; CDR3aa: CASGDSIRYEQYF
v_gene: TRBV2; j_gene: TRBJ1-1; d_gene: NA; CDR3aa: CASSVDRTNTEAFF
v_gene: TRBV29-1; j_gene: TRBJ2-4; d_gene: TRBD1; CDR3aa: CSARGTGTGINIQYF